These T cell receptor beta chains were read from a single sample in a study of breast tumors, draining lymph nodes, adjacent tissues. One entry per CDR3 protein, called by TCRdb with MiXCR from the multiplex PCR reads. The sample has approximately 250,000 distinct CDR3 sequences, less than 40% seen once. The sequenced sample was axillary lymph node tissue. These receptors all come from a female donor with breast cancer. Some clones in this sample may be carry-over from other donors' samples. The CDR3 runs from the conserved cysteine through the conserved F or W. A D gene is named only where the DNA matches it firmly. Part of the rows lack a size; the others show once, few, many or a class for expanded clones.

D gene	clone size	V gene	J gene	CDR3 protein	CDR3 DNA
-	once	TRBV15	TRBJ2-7	CATSSRGSDVQYF	TGTGCCACCAGCAGCCGCGGTAGCGACGTGCAGTACTTC
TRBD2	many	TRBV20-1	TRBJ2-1	CSATSGRANEQFF	TGCAGTGCTACAAGCGGGAGGGCCAATGAGCAGTTCTTC
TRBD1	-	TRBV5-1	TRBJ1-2	CASSETGGGNTF	TGCGCCAGCAGCGAAACAGGGGGCGGAAACACCTTC
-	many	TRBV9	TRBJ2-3	CASSVGGMADTQYF	TGTGCCAGCAGCGTAGGTGGTATGGCAGATACGCAGTATTTT
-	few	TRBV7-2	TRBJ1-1	CASSLGRTDTEAFF	TGTGCCAGCAGCTTAGGGAGGACAGACACTGAAGCTTTCTTT
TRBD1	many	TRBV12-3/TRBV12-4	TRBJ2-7	CASSLLAGGYEQYF	TGTGCCAGCAGTTTATTGGCAGGGGGCTACGAGCAGTACTTC
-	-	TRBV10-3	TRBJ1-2	CAANRWDSNYGYTF	TGTGCCGCAAACCGGTGGGATTCTAACTATGGCTACACCTTC
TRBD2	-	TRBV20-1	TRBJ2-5	CSAEARGGTQYF	TGCAGTGCGGAGGCTCGGGGGGGGACCCAGTACTTC
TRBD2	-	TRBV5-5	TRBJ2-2	CASSPGGATGELFF	TGTGCCAGCAGCCCGGGGGGGGCGACCGGGGAGCTGTTTTTT
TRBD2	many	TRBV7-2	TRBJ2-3	CASSLERERDTQYF	TGTGCCAGCAGCTTAGAGCGGGAGAGAGATACGCAGTATTTT
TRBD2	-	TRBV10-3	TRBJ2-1	CAISPGLAGKEQFF	TGTGCCATCAGTCCGGGACTAGCGGGGAAAGAGCAGTTCTTC
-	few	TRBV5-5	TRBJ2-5	CASTQWGYQETQYF	TGTGCCAGCACCCAGTGGGGGTACCAAGAGACCCAGTACTTC
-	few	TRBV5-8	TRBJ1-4	CASSLDSLGGEKLFF	TGTGCCAGCAGCTTGGATTCCCTCGGCGGGGAAAAACTGTTTTTT
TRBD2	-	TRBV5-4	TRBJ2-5	CASSSTSGGSQETQYF	TGTGCCAGCAGCTCAACTAGCGGGGGCTCCCAAGAGACCCAGTACTTC
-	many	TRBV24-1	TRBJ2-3	CATSDLRGDTQYF	TGTGCCACCAGTGATTTGCGAGGAGATACGCAGTATTTT
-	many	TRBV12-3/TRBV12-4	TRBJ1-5	CASSPPEGFNQPQHF	TGTGCCAGCAGTCCCCCGGAGGGGTTCAATCAGCCCCAGCATTTT
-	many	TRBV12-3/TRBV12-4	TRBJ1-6	CASSTQFLPLHF	TGTGCCAGCAGTACGCAGTTCCTACCCCTCCACTTT
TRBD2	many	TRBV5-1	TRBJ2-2	CASSAGLAFTGELFF	TGCGCCAGCAGCGCGGGACTAGCGTTCACCGGGGAGCTGTTTTTT
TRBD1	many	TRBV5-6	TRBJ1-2	CASSWTGGRLQGYTF	TGTGCCAGCAGCTGGACAGGGGGCCGTCTTCAGGGCTACACCTTC
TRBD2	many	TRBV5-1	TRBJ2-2	CASSLASLTSPGTGELFF	TGCGCCAGCAGCTTGGCCTCCTTGACTAGCCCGGGCACCGGGGAGCTGTTTTTT
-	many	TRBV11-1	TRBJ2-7	CASRGDGSYEQYF	TGTGCCAGCAGGGGGGACGGATCCTACGAGCAGTACTTC
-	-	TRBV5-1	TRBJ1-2	CASSLEGSYSGNTF	TGCGCCAGCAGCTTGGAGGGCAGTTACTCTGGAAACACCTTC
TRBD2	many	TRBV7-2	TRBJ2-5	CASSLDGGAGETQYF	TGTGCCAGCAGCTTAGACGGGGGGGCGGGGGAGACCCAGTACTTC